These 5 T cell receptor beta chains share one sample of origin, sequenced in a study of OX40 agonist ivuxolimab in advanced cancers. Measured with immunoSEQ multiplex PCR; TCRdb has only the in-frame clones, and not every one. The data contain 60,000 to 65,000 clones, roughly nine tenths of them singletons. The source material was CD4+ or CD8+ T cells sorted from blood, sampled in a trial of the OX40 agonist ivuxolimab. Receptors originate from an adult with an advanced solid tumor such as melanoma, head and neck, liver or kidney cancer.

CDR3 in amino acids: CASSDGVGGYEQYF. The DNA of the CDR3 is TGTGCCAGCAGTGACGGGGTTGGGGGTTACGAGCAGTACTTC. The chain carries TRBV2 and TRBJ2-7, with D perhaps matching TRBD1 or TRBD2 (5 bases each). CDR3 length: 14 amino acids. Germline CDR1 is SNHLY and CDR2 is FYNNEI. V dropped 3 bases and J dropped 4 bases, with 13 bases sitting between them.

The rearrangement links TRBV5-1 to TRBJ2-7; D may be TRBD1 (6 bases). The CDR3 consists of 15 residues. The V gene lost 4 bases and the J gene lost 4 bases, with 18 bases spanning the gap. CDR1 is SGHRS and CDR2 is YFSETQ in the germline V gene. DNA of the CDR3: TGCGCCAGCAGCGGAGGTGGGGGCCTGACTTACGAGCAGTACTTC. This encodes CASSGGGGLTYEQYF.

The V and J genes are TRBV10-3 and TRBJ2-1; 7 positions agree with TRBD1. The V gene's germline CDR1 is ENHRY and CDR2 SYGVKD. The V and J ends lost 7 bases and 5 bases, in that order; junction bases with no gene match: 5. The CDR3 has 13 residues. The CDR3 bases are TGTGCCATCACTACGGGACAGAACAATGAGCAGTTCTTC. It yields the protein CAITTGQNNEQFF.

The chain is built from TRBV5-4 and TRBJ1-1, with D perhaps matching TRBD1 (6 bases). Trimming stripped 3 bases from V and 10 bases from J, with 13 bases between. Germline V CDR1 and CDR2: SGHNT, YYREEE (reference sequence). The CDR3 contains 12 residues. Here the CDR3 DNA reads TGTGCCAGCAGCTCTAGGGGGGTTGTAGCTTTCTTT. Encoded protein: CASSSRGVVAFF.

The chain carries TRBV7-2 and TRBJ1-6, with 8 bases fitting TRBD1. The ends lost 6 bases at V and 9 bases at J; junction bases unmatched: 7. Looked up from germline, CDR1 is SGHTA and CDR2 is FQGNSA. The CDR3 loop spans 14 amino acids. CDR3 nucleotides: TGTGCCAGCAGTCAAGGACAGGGTAGTTCACCCCTCCACTTT. Translation: CASSQGQGSSPLHF.